One sample yielded the 6 T cell receptor beta chains listed below, sequenced in a study of shared clonotypes between healthy human individuals. Some clones are missing from TCRdb's copy, which holds only in-frame ones; the method was immunoSEQ multiplex PCR. The sample yields over a million clones, 75% to 85% seen once. Material: memory CD4+ T cells from PBMCs. Subset given: CD45RA-negative fraction. The receptors derive from a man in his late teens or twenties in good health. Some clones in this sample may be carry-over from other donors' samples.

The chain is built from TRBV6-5 and TRBJ1-2, with D uncertain. This CDR3 has 14 amino acids. The ends were cut back, 7 bases at V and 5 bases at J, with 17 bases in the middle. Germline CDR1 and CDR2: MNHEY and SVGAGI. CDR3 protein: CASKAQALEYGYTF. The CDR3 DNA reads TGTGCCAGCAAAGCCCAGGCCCTGGAGTATGGCTACACCTTC.

V is TRBV15 and J is TRBJ1-3; D might be TRBD1 (6 bases). Trimming left V 1 base short and J 0 bases short, with 10 bases between. The CDR3 loop spans 16 amino acids. Germline CDR1 LNHNV, CDR2 YYDKDF (reference sequence). The CDR3 loop is CATSRGTGYSGNTIYF. The CDR3 nucleotides are TGTGCCACCAGCAGAGGAACAGGGTACTCTGGAAACACCATATATTTT.

This clone was counted once. V usage is TRBV15 and J usage is TRBJ2-1, with 10 positions matching TRBD2. Germline CDR1 and CDR2: LNHNV and YYDKDF (reference sequence). J was trimmed by 9 bases and V by 0 bases; bases with no gene match: 5. CDR3 length: 15 amino acids. In nucleotides, the CDR3 is TGTGCCACCAGCAGAGATCTAGCGGGAGTTGGTGAGCAGTTCTTC. It translates to CATSRDLAGVGEQFF.

This clone was detected only a few times. The chain recombines TRBV11-1 with TRBJ2-7; 8 positions agree with TRBD2. The CDR3 is 14 amino acids. CDR1 and CDR2 from the germline V gene are SGHAT and FQDESV (reference sequence). J was trimmed by 1 base and V by 5 bases; bases with no gene match: 4. CDR3 in DNA: TGTGCCAGCAGCCGGGAGGGATTTTCCTACGAGCAGTACTTC. It is translated as CASSREGFSYEQYF.

The V call is TRBV29-1, the J call TRBJ2-7, with D possibly being TRBD1 (6 bases). V dropped 4 bases and J dropped 7 bases, with 17 bases sitting between them. The CDR3 covers 13 residues. Germline V gene data show CDR1 as SQVTM and CDR2 as ANQGSEA. The CDR3 reads CSVGWGRGAEQYF. The CDR3 DNA reads as TGCAGCGTTGGCTGGGGCAGGGGTGCGGAGCAGTACTTC.

As for this clone: A read error is the likely source, as a far larger clone sits one nucleotide away. V usage is TRBV7-8 and J usage is TRBJ2-7; the D is unclear. Trimming took 6 bases from V and 1 from J, leaving 16 bases between them. This CDR3 spans 15 amino acids. Germline values: CDR1 SGHVS, CDR2 FQNEAQ. In DNA form, the CDR3 reads TGTGCCAGCAGTTTCCTCCGCTACTCATCCTACGAGCAGTACTTC. Translating gives CASSFLRYSSYEQYF.